The 10 T cell receptor beta chains below come from one sample, sequenced in a study of blood T cell repertoires in COVID-19. The table came from immunoSEQ multiplex PCR; TCRdb's copy has only in-frame clones and leaves some out. This table has some 98,000 clones, 70% to 85% appearing once. Specimen: peripheral blood. The receptors stem from a man in his sixties with acute or convalescent COVID-19.

J is TRBJ2-1 and V is TRBV11-3, with D maybe TRBD1 (5 bases). V was cut by 1 base and J by 5 bases, with 6 bases left in between. Germline lookup yields CDR1 SGHNT and CDR2 YENEEA. The length of the CDR3 is 13 residues. The CDR3 spells CASSLGQNNEQFF. The CDR3 DNA reads TGTGCCAGCAGCTTAGGACAGAACAATGAGCAGTTCTTC.

This clone is classed as large. The rearrangement links TRBV15 to TRBJ2-2, with a tentative D call TRBD1 (6 bases). V was shortened by 6 bases and J by 4 bases, with 18 bases between the two germline ends. Germline CDR1 is LNHNV and CDR2 is YYDKDF (reference sequence). This CDR3 is 16 amino acids long. This chain's CDR3 is CATRSVMGALTGELFF. The CDR3, as DNA: TGTGCCACCAGGAGCGTGATGGGGGCGCTCACCGGGGAGCTGTTTTTT. Drawing the rest from reference TRBV15 and TRBJ2-2, the complete variable domain is DAMVIQNPRYQVTQFGKPVTLSCSQTLNHNVMYWYQQKSSQAPKLLFHYYDKDFNNEADTPDNFQSRRPNTSFCFLDIRSPGLGDTAMYLCATRSVMGALTGELFFGEGSRLTVL.

This chain joins TRBV10-3 and TRBJ1-5; no definite D call. The V and J ends lost 6 bases and 3 bases respectively, with 6 bases between them. This CDR3 contains 12 residues. Germline V lookup: CDR1 ENHRY, CDR2 SYGVKD. CDR3 in amino acids: CAISTPNQPQHF. The CDR3 DNA reads as TGTGCCATCAGCACACCCAATCAGCCCCAGCATTTT.

This chain joins TRBV5-5 and TRBJ1-4, with D hard to call. Germline CDR1 reads SGHKS; CDR2 reads YYEKEE (reference sequence). Trimming removed 5 bases at V and 3 bases at J, with 8 bases between. The CDR3 has 13 residues. The CDR3 is CASSVYSNEKLFF. The CDR3 DNA sequence: TGTGCCAGCAGTGTGTACTCTAATGAAAAACTGTTTTTT.

The V gene is TRBV2, the J gene TRBJ1-4; 9 positions agree with TRBD1. Looked up from germline, CDR1 is SNHLY and CDR2 is FYNNEI. The V segment lost 8 bases and the J segment 5 bases; nucleotides outside the gene matches: 15. The CDR3 length is 17 residues. CDR3 in amino acids: CASQNPRDREINEKLFF. The CDR3 coding sequence is TGTGCCAGCCAGAATCCCCGGGACAGGGAAATAAATGAAAAACTGTTTTTT.

J is TRBJ2-7 and V is TRBV28; the D gene is possibly TRBD2 (5 bases). The CDR3 runs to 14 residues. V lost 7 bases, J lost 2 bases, and 15 bases lay in between. Germline assignment: CDR1 MDHEN and CDR2 SYDVKM. Here the CDR3 reads CASTTPEGAYEQYF. The CDR3 region has the DNA TGTGCCAGCACTACCCCAGAGGGAGCCTACGAGCAGTACTTC. Together with reference TRBV28 and TRBJ2-7, the CDR3 gives the full variable domain: DVKVTQSSRYLVKRTGEKVFLECVQDMDHENMFWYRQDPGLGLRLIYFSYDVKMKEKGDIPEGYSVSREKKERFSLILESASTNQTSMYLCASTTPEGAYEQYFGPGTRLTVT.

The CDR3 reads CASSGTGYGYTF. As DNA, the CDR3 is TGTGCCAGCAGCGGGACAGGGTATGGCTACACCTTC. The V gene is TRBV9, the J gene TRBJ1-2, with 8 bases that match TRBD1. Germline loops: CDR1 SGDLS, CDR2 YYNGEE. V shed 3 bases and J 5 bases; nucleotides not matched to a gene: 0. This CDR3 is built from 12 residues.

The V call is TRBV10-3, the J call TRBJ2-3; D may be TRBD1 (6 bases). Germline V gives CDR1 ENHRY, CDR2 SYGVKD. The CDR3 is 12 amino acids. Trimming removed 3 bases from V and 6 bases from J, with 7 bases in between. The CDR3 DNA follows: TGTGCCATCAGTGACAGGGGCGATACGCAGTATTTT. It translates to CAISDRGDTQYF.

This clone came up once. The CDR3 bases are TGTGCCAGTAGTATAGCGGTCGGCACCGGGGAGCTGTTTTTT. Translation gives CASSIAVGTGELFF. The J gene is TRBJ2-2, the V gene TRBV19; D remains ambiguous. V dropped 1 base and J dropped 4 bases, with 7 bases sitting between them. CDR1 and CDR2 (germline): LNHDA, SQIVND (reference sequence). The CDR3 spans 14 residues.

J is TRBJ1-1 and V is TRBV2; D is ambiguous. Germline loops: CDR1 SNHLY, CDR2 FYNNEI. V lost 5 bases to trimming and J lost 0 bases, with 13 bases between them. This CDR3 is built from 15 residues. The CDR3 bases are TGTGCCAGCAGTTTTGGCGACACACTGAACACTGAAGCTTTCTTT. Protein product: CASSFGDTLNTEAFF.